This TCR beta chain was recorded in a study of shared clonotypes between healthy human individuals. Whole-study context: The study drew on a couple of women and a few men aged 18 to 49 as donors.

Profiled with immunoSEQ multiplex PCR; TCRdb holds only in-frame clones, not every one. Among approximately 330,000 clones listed, roughly 70% were seen once. CDR1 SGHTA and CDR2 FQGNSA come from the germline V gene. Trimming took 2 bases from V and 4 from J, leaving 14 bases between them. The CDR3 has 15 residues. About this clone itself: Its matching antigen is unknown.

Study results and limitations: Represented genetic and exposure-history diversity was restricted by having few donors. Naive subsets typically showed greater estimated richness than memory subsets.

This TCR came from a young man in good health. V and J are TRBV7-2 and TRBJ1-1, with D perhaps matching TRBD1 (5 bases). The sequencing input was memory CD4+ T cells sorted from blood. Sample subset: CD45RA-negative fraction. The chain's CDR3 is CASSLTHTGGTEAFF. For the CDR3, the DNA is TGTGCCAGCAGCTTAACCCATACGGGGGGCACTGAAGCTTTCTTT.